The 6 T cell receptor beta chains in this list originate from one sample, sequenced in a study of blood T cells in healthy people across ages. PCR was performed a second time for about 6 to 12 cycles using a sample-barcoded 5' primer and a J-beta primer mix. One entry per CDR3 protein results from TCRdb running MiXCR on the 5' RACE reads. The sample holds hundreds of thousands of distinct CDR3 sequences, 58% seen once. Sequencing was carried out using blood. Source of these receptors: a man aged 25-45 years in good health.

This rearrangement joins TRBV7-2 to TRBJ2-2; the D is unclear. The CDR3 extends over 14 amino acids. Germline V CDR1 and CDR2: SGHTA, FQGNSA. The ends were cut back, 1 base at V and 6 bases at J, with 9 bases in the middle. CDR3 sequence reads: CASSLGWSAGELFF. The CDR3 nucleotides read TGTGCCAGCAGCTTAGGATGGAGTGCCGGGGAGCTGTTTTTT.

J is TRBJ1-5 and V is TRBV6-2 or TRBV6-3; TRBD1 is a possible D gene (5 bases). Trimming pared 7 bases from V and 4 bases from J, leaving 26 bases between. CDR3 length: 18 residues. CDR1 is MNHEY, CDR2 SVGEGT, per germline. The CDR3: CASTTDRDGGPKNQPQHF. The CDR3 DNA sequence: TGTGCCAGCACTACCGATAGGGACGGGGGTCCGAAGAATCAGCCCCAGCATTTT.

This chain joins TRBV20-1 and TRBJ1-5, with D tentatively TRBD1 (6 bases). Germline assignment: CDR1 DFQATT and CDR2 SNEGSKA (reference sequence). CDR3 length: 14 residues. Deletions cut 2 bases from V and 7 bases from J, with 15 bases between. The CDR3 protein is CSARPGLTGQPQHF. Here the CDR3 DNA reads TGCAGTGCTAGACCGGGACTGACAGGCCAGCCCCAGCATTTT.

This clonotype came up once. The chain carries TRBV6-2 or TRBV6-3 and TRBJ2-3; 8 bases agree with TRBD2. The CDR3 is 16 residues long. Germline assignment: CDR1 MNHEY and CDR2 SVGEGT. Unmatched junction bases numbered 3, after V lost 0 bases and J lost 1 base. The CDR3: CASSYSRSGGTDTQYF. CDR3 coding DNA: TGTGCCAGCAGTTACTCCCGTAGCGGGGGCACAGATACGCAGTATTTT.

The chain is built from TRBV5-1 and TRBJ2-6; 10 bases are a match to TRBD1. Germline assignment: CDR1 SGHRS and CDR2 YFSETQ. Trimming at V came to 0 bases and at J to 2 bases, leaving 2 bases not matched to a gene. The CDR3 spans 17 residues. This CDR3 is CASSLDGQGAGANVLTF. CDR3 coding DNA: TGCGCCAGCAGCTTGGACGGACAGGGGGCTGGGGCCAACGTCCTGACTTTC.

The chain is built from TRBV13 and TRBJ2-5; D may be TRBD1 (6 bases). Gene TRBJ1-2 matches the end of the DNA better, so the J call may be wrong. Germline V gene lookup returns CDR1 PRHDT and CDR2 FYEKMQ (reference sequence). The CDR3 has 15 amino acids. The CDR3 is CASSLQGRPAYGYTF. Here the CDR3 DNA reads TGTGCCAGCAGCTTGCAGGGGCGCCCAGCCTATGGCTACACCTTC.